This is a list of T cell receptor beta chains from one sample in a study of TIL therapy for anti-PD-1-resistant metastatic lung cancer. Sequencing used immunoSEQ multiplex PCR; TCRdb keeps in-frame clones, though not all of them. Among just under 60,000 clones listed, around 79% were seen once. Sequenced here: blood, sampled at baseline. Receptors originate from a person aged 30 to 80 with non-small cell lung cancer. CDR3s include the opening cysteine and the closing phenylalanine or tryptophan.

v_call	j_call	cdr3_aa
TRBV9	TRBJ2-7	CASSVGEDRISYEQYF
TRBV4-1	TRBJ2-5	CASSQSGTSGETQYF
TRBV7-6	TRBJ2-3	CASGGGSTDTQYF
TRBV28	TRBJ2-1	CASRGSSRSYNEQFF
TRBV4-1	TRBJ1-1	CASSQVTKSNTEAFF
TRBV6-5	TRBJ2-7	CASSLRTGATYEQYF
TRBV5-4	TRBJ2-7	CASTRSGIYEQYF
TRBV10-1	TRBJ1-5	CASSESGLGEDSNQPQHF
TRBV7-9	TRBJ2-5	CASSLASGSETQYF
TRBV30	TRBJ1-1	CAWKGQGAPNTEAFF
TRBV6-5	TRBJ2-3	CASSYSSGPPTDTQYF
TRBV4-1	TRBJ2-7	CASSSPATGIHEQYF
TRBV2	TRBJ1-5	CASSDLGVQPQHF
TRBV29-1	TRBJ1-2	CSVEKVGYGYTF
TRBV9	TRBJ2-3	CASSVGGTSGGFTASTDTQYF
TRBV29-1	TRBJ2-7	CSVDDGGLAGPFGEQYF
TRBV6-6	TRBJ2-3	CASTSFGAAKDTQYF
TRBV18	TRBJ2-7	CASSPSNGAYEQYF
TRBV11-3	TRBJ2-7	CASSSRGEQYF
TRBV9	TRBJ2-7	CASSVGDRGYEQYF
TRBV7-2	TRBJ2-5	CASSPQETQYF
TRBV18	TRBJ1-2	CASSPTGLAYGYTF
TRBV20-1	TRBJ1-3	CSARDLTTRAF
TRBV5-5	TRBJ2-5	CASSLEGAPETQYF